The clone carrying this T cell receptor (beta chain) has at least ten counts. Trimming left V 2 bases short and J 0 bases short, with 17 bases between. CDR3 size: 16 residues. The germline V gene has CDR1 DFQATT and CDR2 SNEGSKA (reference sequence). MiXCR was run by TCRdb on the RT-PCR reads, yielding one entry per CDR3 protein. The data contain about 680,000 distinct CDR3 sequences, 13% to 15% of them singletons. The rearrangement joins TRBV20-1 to TRBJ2-7; a weak D match, TRBD2 (5 bases). Sequences were obtained from memory CD4+ T cells from blood. This TCR derives from a female donor in good health, serving as a healthy control. The CDR3 DNA reads TGCAGTGCTAGAATTGTAGGGAGCCCCTTCTCCTACGAGCAGTACTTC. This translates into CSARIVGSPFSYEQYF.